This T cell receptor beta chain was retrieved from a study of a mutant IDH1 vaccine in newly diagnosed glioma. Of note for this clone: Its antigen is unidentified.

This sample's time point: week 23, last vaccination. All doses held 300 ug of mutant IDH1 20-mer peptide, with topical imiquimod. Generated by immunoSEQ multiplex PCR, the TCRdb table keeps only in-frame clones and is missing some. This repertoire shows roughly 43,000 clones, approximately 88% found once; its top ten account for roughly 2.4%. The origin of this receptor is a woman aged 18-29 years with glioma. Some clones in this sample may be carry-over from other donors' samples. The specimen was PBMCs, collected from a glioma patient whose treatment included an IDH1 peptide vaccine.

Here the CDR3 reads CASSENGLAGGPGKLFF. The DNA for the CDR3 is TGTGCCAGCAGTGAAAACGGGCTAGCGGGAGGGCCTGGGAAGCTGTTTTTT. V and J are TRBV2 and TRBJ2-2; TRBD2 matches 12 bases. Per the germline V gene, CDR1 is SNHLY and CDR2 is FYNNEI. This CDR3 is built from 17 residues. V dropped 2 bases and J dropped 12; count of bases not matched to a gene: 13.